This TCR beta chain was retrieved from a study of blood T cell repertoires in COVID-19. At the level of the study: Whether acute or convalescent, the COVID-19 samples came from the United States, Italy and Spain.

CDR3 size: 15 residues. Trimming removed 6 bases at V and 0 bases at J, with 13 bases between. Germline V lookup: CDR1 SGDLS, CDR2 YYNGEE. Some clones are missing from TCRdb's copy, which holds only in-frame ones; the method was immunoSEQ multiplex PCR. The sample holds 270,000 or so clones, less than 85% seen once. Material: peripheral blood. This chain connects TRBV9 to TRBJ2-1, with D perhaps TRBD2 (5 bases). The receptor was derived from a human donor with COVID-19, enrolled during active disease. The donor label of this sample is uncertain. The CDR3 DNA reads as TGTGCCAGCACCCGAAGCGGAGACTCCTACAATGAGCAGTTCTTC. Translated, it gives CASTRSGDSYNEQFF.